What follows is one T cell receptor beta chain and its context. Its specificity is not known. Germline assignment: CDR1 MNHNY and CDR2 SVGAGI (reference sequence). The V gene lost 4 bases and the J gene lost 0 bases, with 18 bases spanning the gap. The CDR3 has 17 residues. The sample originates from a study of human T cells and chemical hapten exposure. Notes on the study in general: Sensitizing with DPC caused no change in TCRs above 1 in 1000 frequency.

One entry per CDR3 protein results from TCRdb running MiXCR on the RACE reads. Of 300,000 to 400,000 distinct CDR3 sequences in the sample, about 7% were seen once. Time point in this sample: patch test 1, 2 weeks after DPC sensitization. Treatment here: therapeutic diphenylcyclopropenone sensitization with weekly scalp DPC. This clonotype was sampled from a woman aged 18-35 years with alopecia areata. Some clones in this sample may be carry-over from other donors' samples. The sequences come from whole blood, collected in connection with sensitization to the hapten diphenylcyclopropenone (DPC). J is TRBJ1-1 and V is TRBV6-6; D may be TRBD1 (5 bases). CDR3 sequence (DNA): TGTGCCAGCAGTTTGGGGGGAGGCGGAATTTTGAACACTGAAGCTTTCTTT. Translating it yields CASSLGGGGILNTEAFF.